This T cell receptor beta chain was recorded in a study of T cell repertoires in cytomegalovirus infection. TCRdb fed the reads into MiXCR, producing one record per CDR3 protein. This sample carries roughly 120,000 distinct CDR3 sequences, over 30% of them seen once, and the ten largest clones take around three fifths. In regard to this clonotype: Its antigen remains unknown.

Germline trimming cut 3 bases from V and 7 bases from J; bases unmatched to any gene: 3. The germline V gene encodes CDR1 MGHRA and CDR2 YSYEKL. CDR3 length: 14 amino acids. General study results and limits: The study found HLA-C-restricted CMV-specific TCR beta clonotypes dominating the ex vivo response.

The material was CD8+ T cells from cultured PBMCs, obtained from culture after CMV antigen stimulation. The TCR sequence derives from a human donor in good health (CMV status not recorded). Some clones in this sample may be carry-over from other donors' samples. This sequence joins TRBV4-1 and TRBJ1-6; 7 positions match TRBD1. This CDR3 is CASSQPGQNSPLHF. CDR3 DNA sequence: TGCGCCAGCAGCCAGCCGGGACAGAATTCACCCCTCCACTTT.